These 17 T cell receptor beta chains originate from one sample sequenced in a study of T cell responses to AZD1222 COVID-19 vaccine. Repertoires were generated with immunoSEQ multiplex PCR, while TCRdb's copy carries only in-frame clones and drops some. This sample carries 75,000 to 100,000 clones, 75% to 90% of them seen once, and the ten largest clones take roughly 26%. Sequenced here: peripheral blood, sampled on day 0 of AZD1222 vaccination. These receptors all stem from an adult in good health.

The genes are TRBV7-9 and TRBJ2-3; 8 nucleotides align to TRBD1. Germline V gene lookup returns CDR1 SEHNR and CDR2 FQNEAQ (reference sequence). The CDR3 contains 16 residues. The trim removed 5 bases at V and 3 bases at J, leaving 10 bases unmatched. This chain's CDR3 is CASSLTGGQMTDTQYF. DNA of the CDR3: TGTGCCAGCAGCCTCACAGGGGGGCAGATGACAGATACGCAGTATTTT.

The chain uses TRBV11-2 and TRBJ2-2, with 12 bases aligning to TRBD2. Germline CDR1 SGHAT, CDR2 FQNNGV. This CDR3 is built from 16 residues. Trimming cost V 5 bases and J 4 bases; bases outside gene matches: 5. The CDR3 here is CASSPLGLAGTGELFF. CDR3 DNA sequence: TGTGCCAGCAGCCCCCTGGGACTAGCGGGCACCGGGGAGCTGTTTTTT.

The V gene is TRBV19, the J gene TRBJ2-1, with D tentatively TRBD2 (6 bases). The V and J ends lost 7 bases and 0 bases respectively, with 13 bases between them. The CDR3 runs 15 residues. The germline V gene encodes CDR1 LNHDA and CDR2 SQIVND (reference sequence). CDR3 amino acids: CASNLAMSSYNEQFF. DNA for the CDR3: TGTGCCAGTAATCTAGCGATGAGCTCCTACAATGAGCAGTTCTTC.

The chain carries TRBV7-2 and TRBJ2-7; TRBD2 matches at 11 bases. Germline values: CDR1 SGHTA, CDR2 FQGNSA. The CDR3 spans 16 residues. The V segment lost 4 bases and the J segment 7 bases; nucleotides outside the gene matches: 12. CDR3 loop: CASSSLGTSGLGEQYF. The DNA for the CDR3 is TGTGCCAGCAGCTCTCTCGGGACTAGCGGACTTGGGGAGCAGTACTTC.

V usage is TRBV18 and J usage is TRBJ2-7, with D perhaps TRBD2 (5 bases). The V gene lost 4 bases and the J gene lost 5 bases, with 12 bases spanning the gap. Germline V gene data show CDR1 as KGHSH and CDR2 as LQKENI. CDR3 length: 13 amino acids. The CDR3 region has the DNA TGTGCCAGCTCACGTGGGAGATCCGACGAGCAGTACTTC. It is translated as CASSRGRSDEQYF. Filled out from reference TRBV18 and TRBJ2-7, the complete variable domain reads NAGVMQNPRHLVRRRGQEARLRCSPMKGHSHVYWYRQLPEEGLKFMVYLQKENIIDESGMPKERFSAEFPKEGPSILRIQQVVRGDSAAYFCASSRGRSDEQYFGPGTRLTVT.

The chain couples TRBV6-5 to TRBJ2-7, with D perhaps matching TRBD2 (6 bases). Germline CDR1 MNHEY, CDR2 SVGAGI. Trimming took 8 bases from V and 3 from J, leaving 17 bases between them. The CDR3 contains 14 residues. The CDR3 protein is CASAGLAGNYEQYF. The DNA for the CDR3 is TGTGCCAGCGCGGGGCTAGCCGGCAACTACGAGCAGTACTTC.

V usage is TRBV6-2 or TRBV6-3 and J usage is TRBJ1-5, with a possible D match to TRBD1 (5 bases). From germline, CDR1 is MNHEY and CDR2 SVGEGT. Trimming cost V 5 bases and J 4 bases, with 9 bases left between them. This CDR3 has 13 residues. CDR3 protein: CASSPTENQPQHF. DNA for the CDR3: TGTGCCAGCAGTCCGACAGAGAATCAGCCCCAGCATTTT.

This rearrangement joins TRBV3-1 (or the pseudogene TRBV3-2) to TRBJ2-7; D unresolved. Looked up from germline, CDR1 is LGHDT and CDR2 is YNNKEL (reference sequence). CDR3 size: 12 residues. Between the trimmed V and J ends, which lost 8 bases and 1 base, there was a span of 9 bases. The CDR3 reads CASGTYSYEQYF. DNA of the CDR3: TGTGCCAGCGGTACTTATTCCTACGAGCAGTACTTC.

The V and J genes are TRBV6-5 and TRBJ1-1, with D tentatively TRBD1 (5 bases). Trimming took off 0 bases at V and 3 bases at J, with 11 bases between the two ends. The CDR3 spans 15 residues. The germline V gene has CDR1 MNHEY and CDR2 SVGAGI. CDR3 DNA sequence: TGTGCCAGCAGTTACTCGCAGGGTGGGTACACTGAAGCTTTCTTT. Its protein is CASSYSQGGYTEAFF.

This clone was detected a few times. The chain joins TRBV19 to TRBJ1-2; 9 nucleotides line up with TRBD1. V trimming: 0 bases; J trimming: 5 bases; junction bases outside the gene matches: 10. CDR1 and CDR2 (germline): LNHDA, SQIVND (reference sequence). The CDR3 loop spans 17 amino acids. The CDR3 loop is CASSIDDGTGRMYGYTF. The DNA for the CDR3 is TGTGCCAGTAGTATAGATGATGGGACAGGGAGGATGTATGGCTACACCTTC.

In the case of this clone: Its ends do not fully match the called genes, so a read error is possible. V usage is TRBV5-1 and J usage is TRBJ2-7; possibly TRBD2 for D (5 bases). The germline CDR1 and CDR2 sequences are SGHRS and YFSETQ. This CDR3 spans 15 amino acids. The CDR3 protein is CASSQRGLEPYEQCF. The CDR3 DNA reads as TGCGCCAGCAGCCAAAGAGGACTGGAGCCCTACGAGCAGTGCTTC.

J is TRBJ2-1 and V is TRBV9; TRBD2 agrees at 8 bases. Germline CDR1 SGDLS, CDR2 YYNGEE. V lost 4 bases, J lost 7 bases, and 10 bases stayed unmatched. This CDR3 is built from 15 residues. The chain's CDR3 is CASSRRSGRTNEQFF. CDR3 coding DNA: TGTGCCAGCAGCCGTAGGAGCGGGAGAACGAATGAGCAGTTCTTC.

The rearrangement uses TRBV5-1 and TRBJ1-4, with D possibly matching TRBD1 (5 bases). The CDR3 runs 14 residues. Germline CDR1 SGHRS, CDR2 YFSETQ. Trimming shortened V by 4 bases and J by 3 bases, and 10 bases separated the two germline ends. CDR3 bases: TGCGCCAGCAGCCGGGGGGAGGCTAATGAAAAACTGTTTTTT. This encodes CASSRGEANEKLFF.

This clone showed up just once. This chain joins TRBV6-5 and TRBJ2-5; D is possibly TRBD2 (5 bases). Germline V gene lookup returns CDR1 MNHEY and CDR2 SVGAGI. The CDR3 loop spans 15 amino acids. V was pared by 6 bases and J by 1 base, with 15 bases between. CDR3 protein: CASSSLARGQETQYF. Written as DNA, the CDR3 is TGTGCCAGCAGCTCCCTGGCCCGGGGCCAAGAGACCCAGTACTTC.

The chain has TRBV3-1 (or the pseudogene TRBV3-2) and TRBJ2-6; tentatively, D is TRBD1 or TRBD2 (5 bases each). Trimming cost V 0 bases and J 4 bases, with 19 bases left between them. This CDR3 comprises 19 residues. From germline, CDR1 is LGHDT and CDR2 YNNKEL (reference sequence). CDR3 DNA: TGTGCCAGCAGCCAAGACCCCCGGGACCACCGTCCGGGGGCCAACGTCCTGACTTTC. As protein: CASSQDPRDHRPGANVLTF.

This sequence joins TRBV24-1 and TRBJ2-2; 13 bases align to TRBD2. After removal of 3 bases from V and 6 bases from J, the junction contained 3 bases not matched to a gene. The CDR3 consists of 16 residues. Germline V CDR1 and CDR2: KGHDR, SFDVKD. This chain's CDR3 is CATSDVGLAGAGELFF. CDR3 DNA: TGTGCCACCAGTGATGTAGGACTAGCGGGAGCCGGGGAGCTGTTTTTT.

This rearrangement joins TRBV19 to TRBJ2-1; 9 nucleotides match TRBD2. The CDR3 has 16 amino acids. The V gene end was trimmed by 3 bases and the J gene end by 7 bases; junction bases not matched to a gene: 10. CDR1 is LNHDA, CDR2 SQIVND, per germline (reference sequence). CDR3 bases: TGTGCCAGTAGTATCGGGGCGGGAGGGATTGGAAATGAGCAGTTCTTC. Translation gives CASSIGAGGIGNEQFF.